This T cell receptor (beta chain) was observed in a study of OX40 agonist ivuxolimab in advanced cancers. For the study in its entirety: Ivuxolimab was an agonistic, fully human IgG2 monoclonal antibody directed against OX40 (CD134), a costimulatory receptor. Intravenous ivuxolimab was administered to patients every 2 weeks at six dose levels: 0.01, 0.1, 0.3, 1.5, 3 and 10 mg/kg. Of the approximately 50 patients in dose escalation, approximately 20 had hepatocellular carcinoma, about 15 had melanoma, 9 had renal cell carcinoma and 9 had head and neck cancer. In the dose-escalation cohort, 75% to 90% of patients were male, and the mean age was 60 years with a range of roughly 20 to 85. Prior anti-PD-1, anti-PD-L1 or anti-CTLA-4 therapy was permitted, and approximately 41% of dose-escalation patients had received checkpoint inhibitors. Three dose-escalation patients achieved partial responses, one with hepatocellular carcinoma and two with cutaneous melanoma. Peripheral TCRbeta sequencing aimed to test whether ivuxolimab altered TCR sequence diversity and caused clonal T-cell expansion. The paper covers the monotherapy dose-escalation part of the phase I ivuxolimab trial, which included N = 52 patients.

For sequencing of the TCRbeta CDR3 region, genomic DNA was extracted from the sorted cells. The immunoSEQ Assay was used for sequencing of TCRbeta CDR3 regions. Not all clones reach the TCRdb copy of this immuneACCESS table, which keeps in-frame sequences only. Checked studies attribute under half of the gap to unresolved V genes and leave the rest unexplained. In all, the sample holds about 80,000 clones, and roughly 81% of those were seen once. The top ten hold roughly 25% of the sample. The trial excluded patients who had a history of autoimmune disease or were on systemic immunosuppression. Peripheral blood for TCR sequencing was collected from all dose cohorts at baseline, on cycle 4 day 1, and on cycle 7 day 1. Samples came from an open-label, multicenter, first-in-human phase I dose-escalation trial of ivuxolimab. Adults with locally advanced or metastatic melanoma, renal cell, hepatocellular, or head and neck squamous cell carcinoma were enrolled in the trial. CD4+ and CD8+ T cells were sorted separately from peripheral blood before TCR sequencing.

Overall study results and their limits: The antigen specificity of the peripheral T cells that underwent clonal expansion was not determined. In partial responders in the 0.1-3.0 mg/kg groups, normalized peripheral clonal expansion was found to be among the lowest, especially among CD8+ T cells. At doses from 0.1 to 3.0 mg/kg, clonal expansion was seen in both CD4+ and CD8+ blood T cells between baseline and week 6. After ivuxolimab, expanded clones were on average more numerous among CD8+ T cells than among CD4+ T cells. Low levels of normalized T-cell clonal expansion were also shown by some nonresponding patients.

With respect to this clone: This receptor's antigen is unknown. No much larger clonotype is one base removed from it; base qualities were not supplied.

Inclusive of the bounding cysteine and phenylalanine, the CDR3 is 16 residues long. Of all the DNA, just the CDR3 is kept, 48 bases in frame from base 1. V is clipped by 3 bases and J by 0 bases, and the sequence between their germline boundaries is 12 bases long. The germline V gene yields KGHSH for CDR1 and LQKENI for CDR2. The chain uses TRBV18 and TRBJ2-4; there is no confident call for the D gene. The sequences come from CD4+ or CD8+ T cells sorted from blood, collected in a trial of the OX40 agonist ivuxolimab. The receptor was derived from an adult with an advanced solid tumor such as melanoma, head and neck, liver or kidney cancer. The CDR3 loop reads CASSPSNPGAKNIQYF. The DNA sequence is TGTGCCAGCTCACCTTCAAACCCGGGAGCCAAAAACATTCAGTACTTC.